One and the same sample provided the 26 T cell receptor beta chains below, sequenced in a study of response to subunit inactivated influenza vaccine. TCRdb processed the RT-PCR reads anew with MiXCR; each CDR3 protein has one entry. The table includes almost 250,000 distinct CDR3 sequences, roughly an eighth detected once. The sample here was non-naive T cells sorted from PBMCs, taken 14 to 15 days before vaccination. All receptors derive from a man aged 50 to 60 who received an inactivated influenza vaccine.

This clonotype appeared a few times. This chain links TRBV19 with TRBJ1-5, with 8 bases that match TRBD1. The ends lost 7 bases at V and 5 bases at J; junction bases unmatched: 10. Germline V lookup: CDR1 LNHDA, CDR2 SQIVND (reference sequence). CDR3 length: 15 residues. CDR3 DNA: TGTGCCAGTACCGGGGGGCAGGGGGCCTATCAGCCCCAGCATTTT. Translated: CASTGGQGAYQPQHF.

This clonotype was seen a few times. The rearrangement links TRBV5-1 to TRBJ2-5; D may be TRBD2 (5 bases). V was cut by 0 bases and J by 5 bases, with 17 bases left in between. The CDR3 is 16 residues long. Germline V gene lookup returns CDR1 SGHRS and CDR2 YFSETQ. The CDR3 here is CASSLAVNTGVETQYF. The DNA of the CDR3 is TGCGCCAGCAGCTTGGCCGTGAACACCGGGGTGGAGACCCAGTACTTC.

The rearrangement uses TRBV5-1 and TRBJ2-3, with D perhaps TRBD2 (6 bases). Trimming removed 1 base from V and 1 base from J, with 10 bases in between. The V gene's germline CDR1 is SGHRS and CDR2 YFSETQ. The CDR3 sequence is 15 residues long. CDR3 residues: CASSLFGGGTDTQYF. The CDR3 bases are TGCGCCAGCAGCTTGTTCGGGGGTGGCACAGATACGCAGTATTTT.

The rearrangement joins TRBV29-1 to TRBJ2-1; no firm D call. CDR1 is SQVTM and CDR2 is ANQGSEA in the germline V gene. The V gene lost 5 bases and the J gene lost 4 bases, with 15 bases spanning the gap. This CDR3 has 14 amino acids. CDR3 coding DNA: TGCAGCGTTAATTTTCAGGAGAGATACAATGAGCAGTTCTTC. Its translation is CSVNFQERYNEQFF.

This clonotype has a handful of counts. V and J are TRBV20-1 and TRBJ2-7, with a tentative D call TRBD2 (7 bases). Germline V gene sequence: CDR1 DFQATT, CDR2 SNEGSKA (reference sequence). Deletions cut 5 bases from V and 0 bases from J, with 14 bases between. The CDR3 consists of 14 residues. Written as DNA, the CDR3 is TGCAGTGCTTGGGGGGGACAAGCCTCCTACGAGCAGTACTTC. Translated: CSAWGGQASYEQYF.

The V gene is TRBV10-3, the J gene TRBJ1-6; D not certain. With 7 bases removed from V and 7 bases from J, the gap between germline ends came to 14 bases. The germline gives CDR1 ENHRY, CDR2 SYGVKD. CDR3 length: 14 residues. The CDR3 reads CAITHGASNSPLHF. The CDR3 DNA reads as TGTGCCATCACTCATGGAGCATCCAATTCACCCCTCCACTTT.

This clonotype was counted ten times or more. The rearrangement links TRBV3-1 to TRBJ2-5; D unclear. The germline V and J ends were trimmed by 4 bases and 4 bases, with 7 bases remaining between them. Germline CDR1 and CDR2: LGHDT and YNNKEL (reference sequence). The CDR3 runs to 12 residues. The CDR3 reads CASSRGRETQYF. Written as DNA, the CDR3 is TGTGCCAGCAGCCGTGGGCGAGAGACCCAGTACTTC.

This clonotype was counted between two and nine times. The V and J genes are TRBV7-9 and TRBJ2-1; D is possibly TRBD2 (7 bases). V shed 6 bases and J shed 3 bases, with 15 bases lying between them. CDR1 is SEHNR, CDR2 FQNEAQ, per germline (reference sequence). CDR3 length: 15 residues. The CDR3 protein is CASRKGEGGYNEQFF. In DNA form, the CDR3 reads TGTGCCAGCAGAAAGGGGGAGGGCGGCTACAATGAGCAGTTCTTC.

This clonotype was counted between two and nine times. The chain combines TRBV3-1 with TRBJ2-5, with 7 bases matching TRBD2. Trimming at V came to 3 bases and at J to 6 bases, leaving 19 bases not matched to a gene. The CDR3 is 18 residues long. Germline-derived CDR1 and CDR2 are LGHDT and YNNKEL (reference sequence). Here the CDR3 DNA reads TGTGCCAGCAGCCAGGAAGCGACAGCGGCGGGAGAGTTAAAGACCCAGTACTTC. Protein product: CASSQEATAAGELKTQYF.

The rearrangement joins TRBV29-1 to TRBJ2-1; D is perhaps TRBD1 (5 bases). Germline V gene lookup returns CDR1 SQVTM and CDR2 ANQGSEA. Trimming removed 4 bases at V and 6 bases at J, with 13 bases between. CDR3 length: 13 amino acids. The CDR3 DNA reads TGCAGCGTTGGCCAGGGCCCAACCAATGAGCAGTTCTTC. It is translated as CSVGQGPTNEQFF.

The rearrangement links TRBV6-2 or TRBV6-3 to TRBJ2-1; TRBD1 matches at 7 bases. Germline trimming cut 0 bases from V and 0 bases from J; bases unmatched to any gene: 5. The germline V gene has CDR1 MNHEY and CDR2 SVGEGT. This CDR3 spans 17 amino acids. The CDR3 DNA reads as TGTGCCAGCAGTTACTCGATAGGGGACAGCTCCTACAATGAGCAGTTCTTC. This encodes CASSYSIGDSSYNEQFF.

The chain has TRBV6-1 and TRBJ2-7; 9 positions agree with TRBD1. This CDR3 comprises 15 residues. The trim removed 6 bases at V and 6 bases at J, leaving 12 bases unmatched. From germline, CDR1 is MNHNS and CDR2 SASEGT. CDR3 region: CASRPPGQGEGEQYF. The CDR3 DNA sequence: TGTGCCAGCAGGCCCCCGGGACAGGGTGAAGGCGAGCAGTACTTC.

This clonotype was seen many times. This rearrangement joins TRBV2 to TRBJ2-3; 15 nucleotides align to TRBD2. There are 18 residues in the CDR3. J lost 3 bases, V lost 5 bases, and 9 bases had no gene match. Germline V gene sequence: CDR1 SNHLY, CDR2 FYNNEI. This CDR3 reads CASSPRGLAGGPTDTQYF. The CDR3 nucleotides read TGTGCCAGCAGTCCGAGAGGACTAGCGGGGGGGCCAACAGATACGCAGTATTTT.

This chain's CDR3 is CASSPGGGLAGVEQYF. In nucleotides, the CDR3 is TGTGCCAGCAGCCCCGGAGGAGGACTAGCGGGAGTCGAGCAGTACTTC. The chain joins TRBV3-1 to TRBJ2-7; the match to TRBD2 covers 13 bases. CDR1 and CDR2 (germline): LGHDT, YNNKEL (reference sequence). The CDR3 spans 16 residues. The V and J ends lost 4 bases and 6 bases, in that order; junction bases with no gene match: 9.

This clonotype was counted ten times or more. V is TRBV11-2 and J is TRBJ2-7; 9 bases line up with TRBD1. Germline V gene data show CDR1 as SGHAT and CDR2 as FQNNGV. V shed 1 base, J shed 7 bases, and the junction held 2 bases outside the gene matches. The CDR3 has 13 amino acids. The CDR3 nucleotides are TGTGCCAGCAGCTTAGTAGGGACAGGGGAGCAGTACTTC. Its translation is CASSLVGTGEQYF.

This clonotype was recorded a few times. The J gene is TRBJ2-7, the V gene TRBV10-3, with D possibly being TRBD2 (5 bases). V was trimmed by 2 bases and J by 4 bases, leaving 12 bases between them. Germline CDR1 reads ENHRY; CDR2 reads SYGVKD. The CDR3 runs to 14 residues. The CDR3 here is CAISEGLEKYEQYF. For the CDR3, the DNA is TGTGCCATCAGTGAGGGACTGGAAAAGTACGAGCAGTACTTC.

The sample holds many counts of this clonotype. The gene calls are TRBV29-1 and TRBJ2-5; no definite D call. Germline CDR1 SQVTM, CDR2 ANQGSEA. The CDR3 totals 13 residues. Trimming removed 2 bases from V and 4 bases from J, with 11 bases in between. The CDR3 here is CSVERLVRETQYF. DNA for the CDR3: TGCAGCGTTGAAAGACTGGTCCGAGAGACCCAGTACTTC.

This clonotype turned up a few times. The V and J genes are TRBV18 and TRBJ2-1, with TRBD2 matching 8 bases. Per the germline V gene, CDR1 is KGHSH and CDR2 is LQKENI. Trimming removed 0 bases from V and 6 bases from J; junction bases left unmatched: 7. CDR3 length: 16 residues. CDR3 protein: CASSPPNGGAFNEQFF. As DNA, the CDR3 is TGTGCCAGCTCACCACCGAACGGGGGGGCTTTCAATGAGCAGTTCTTC.

This clonotype showed up just a few times. V usage is TRBV11-1 and J usage is TRBJ1-4; D gene uncertain. V lost 5 bases and J 0 bases, leaving 28 bases between the germline ends. Germline V gives CDR1 SGHAT, CDR2 FQDESV (reference sequence). The CDR3 is 21 amino acids. For the CDR3, the DNA is TGTGCCAGCAGCGAAGATGGGTTTCTTCATCCCCCCCGCGCAACTAATGAAAAACTGTTTTTT. This gives the protein CASSEDGFLHPPRATNEKLFF. The variable domain in full, with the rest retrieved from reference TRBV11-1 and TRBJ1-4, is EAEVAQSPRYKITEKSQAVAFWCDPISGHATLYWYRQILGQGPELLVQFQDESVVDDSQLPKDRFSAERLKGVDSTLKIQPAELGDSAMYLCASSEDGFLHPPRATNEKLFFGSGTQLSVL.

This clonotype was detected only a few times. The V and J genes are TRBV5-1 and TRBJ2-1; 7 bases align to TRBD2. The J segment lost 0 bases and the V segment lost 5 bases, leaving 5 bases of the junction unmatched. This CDR3 region has 15 residues. Germline assignment: CDR1 SGHRS and CDR2 YFSETQ. CDR3 sequence (DNA): TGCGCCAGCAGGGCTAGCGGCAGCTCCTACAATGAGCAGTTCTTC. Encoded protein: CASRASGSSYNEQFF.

The V call is TRBV20-1, the J call TRBJ1-5; maybe TRBD1 (6 bases). V dropped 2 bases and J dropped 2 bases, with 10 bases sitting between them. Germline CDR1 reads DFQATT; CDR2 reads SNEGSKA (reference sequence). This CDR3 is built from 14 residues. CDR3 amino acids: CSARPGVGNQPQHF. DNA for the CDR3: TGCAGTGCTAGACCAGGGGTGGGCAATCAGCCCCAGCATTTT.

V gene TRBV5-1 combines with J gene TRBJ2-5; D possibly corresponds to TRBD2 (6 bases). Germline V gives CDR1 SGHRS, CDR2 YFSETQ. The CDR3 sequence is 17 residues long. V lost 0 bases to trimming and J lost 0 bases, with 15 bases between them. This chain's CDR3 is CASSLARLGGNQETQYF. Written as DNA, the CDR3 is TGCGCCAGCAGCTTGGCCAGATTGGGCGGGAACCAAGAGACCCAGTACTTC. The whole variable domain, remainder taken from reference TRBV5-1 and TRBJ2-5, is KAGVTQTPRYLIKTRGQQVTLSCSPISGHRSVSWYQQTPGQGLQFLFEYFSETQRNKGNFPGRFSGRQFSNSRSEMNVSTLELGDSALYLCASSLARLGGNQETQYFGPGTRLLVL.

The chain recombines TRBV7-2 with TRBJ2-5, with D perhaps TRBD1 or TRBD2 (5 bases each). The germline CDR1 and CDR2 sequences are SGHTA and FQGNSA. The CDR3 totals 13 residues. V shed 8 bases and J shed 2 bases, with 12 bases lying between them. The CDR3 nucleotides read TGTGCCAGCGAAATGGGGGTACAAGAGACCCAGTACTTC. As protein: CASEMGVQETQYF.

This clonotype was seen ten or more times. The chain combines TRBV4-2 with TRBJ2-3; 9 bases map to TRBD1. This CDR3 region has 15 residues. Germline assignment: CDR1 LGHNA and CDR2 YNFKEQ. Trimming took 1 base from V and 1 from J; bases not matched to a gene: 0. The CDR3: CASSQGDRGTDTQYF. As DNA, the CDR3 is TGTGCCAGCAGCCAAGGGGACAGGGGCACAGATACGCAGTATTTT.

This clonotype occurred many times. This chain links TRBV4-3 with TRBJ2-3, with a tentative D call TRBD1 (6 bases). CDR1 and CDR2 (germline): LGHNA, YSLEER. The CDR3 is made up of 15 amino acids. V lost 1 base, J lost 0 bases, and 8 bases lay in between. In DNA form, the CDR3 reads TGCGCCAGCAGCCAAGCAGGGGCTAGCACAGATACGCAGTATTTT. Its translation is CASSQAGASTDTQYF.

The chain employs TRBV7-8 and TRBJ1-2, with 7 bases that match TRBD1. The V gene end was trimmed by 4 bases and the J gene end by 2 bases; junction bases not matched to a gene: 4. This CDR3 spans 14 amino acids. In germline, CDR1 is SGHVS, CDR2 FQNEAQ. CDR3 in amino acids: CASSSTGYNYGYTF. The CDR3 DNA sequence: TGTGCCAGCAGCTCGACAGGGTACAACTATGGCTACACCTTC.